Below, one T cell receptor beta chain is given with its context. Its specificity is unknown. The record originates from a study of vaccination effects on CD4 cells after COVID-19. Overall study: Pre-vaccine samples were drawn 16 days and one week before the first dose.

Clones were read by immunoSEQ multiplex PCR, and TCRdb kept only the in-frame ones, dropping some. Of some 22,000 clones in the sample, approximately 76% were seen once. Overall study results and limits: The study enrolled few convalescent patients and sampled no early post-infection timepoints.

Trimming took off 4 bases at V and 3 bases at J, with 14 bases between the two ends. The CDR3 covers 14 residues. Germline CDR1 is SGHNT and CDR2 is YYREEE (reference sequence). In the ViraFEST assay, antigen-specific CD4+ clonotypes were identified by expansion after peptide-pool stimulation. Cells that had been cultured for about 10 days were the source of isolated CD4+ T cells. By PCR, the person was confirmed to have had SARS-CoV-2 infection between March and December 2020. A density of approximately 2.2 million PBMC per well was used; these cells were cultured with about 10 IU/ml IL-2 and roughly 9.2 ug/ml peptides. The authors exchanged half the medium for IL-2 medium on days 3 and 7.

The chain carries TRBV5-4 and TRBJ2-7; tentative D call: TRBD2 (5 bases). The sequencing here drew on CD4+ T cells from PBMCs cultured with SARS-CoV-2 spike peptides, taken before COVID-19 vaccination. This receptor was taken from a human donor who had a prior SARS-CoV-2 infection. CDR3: CASSLSTRGYEQYF. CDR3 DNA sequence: TGTGCCAGCAGCCTATCGACACGGGGCTACGAGCAGTACTTC.